The clone carrying this T cell receptor beta chain has more than one count but fewer than ten. Its antigen is as yet unknown. This sample stems from a study of cytomegalovirus exposure and HLA in healthy donors. The overall study: A previous analysis identified approximately 120 million unique TCR beta sequences derived from some 170 million T cells.

Study outcomes and limitations: The study dropped some indistinguishable V segments, TRBV6-2 and TRBV6-3 among them. About 87% or about 30% of the time was how often most TCR beta V segments were productive, according to an earlier analysis.

It was with 60 Vbeta and 13 Jbeta primers that the PCR ran. Using immunoSEQ multiplex PCR, the repertoire was profiled, and TCRdb retains in-frame clones only, with some absent. This sample has 150,000 to 200,000 clones, with about 80% found just once. Germline loops: CDR1 SEHNR, CDR2 FQNEAQ (reference sequence). The CDR3 consists of 16 residues. The V and J ends lost 6 bases and 6 bases, in that order; junction bases with no gene match: 13. The chain couples TRBV7-9 to TRBJ1-5; 8 bases map to TRBD1. This TCR was sampled from a female donor in good health and CMV-seronegative. The sample was PBMCs. In DNA, the CDR3 is TGTGCCAGCAGTCTACGAGGAACAGGGGGACTTCAGCCCCAGCATTTT. Residues: CASSLRGTGGLQPQHF.